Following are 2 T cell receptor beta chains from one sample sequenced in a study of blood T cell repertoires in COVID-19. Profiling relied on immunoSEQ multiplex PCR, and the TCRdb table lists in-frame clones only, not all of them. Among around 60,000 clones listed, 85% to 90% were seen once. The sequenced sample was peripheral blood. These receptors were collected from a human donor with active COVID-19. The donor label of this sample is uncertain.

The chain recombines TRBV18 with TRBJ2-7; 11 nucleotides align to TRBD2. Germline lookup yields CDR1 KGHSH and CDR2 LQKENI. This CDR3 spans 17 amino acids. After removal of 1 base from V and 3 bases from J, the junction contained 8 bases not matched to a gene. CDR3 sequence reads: CASSPLPGLAAGYEQYF. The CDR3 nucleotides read TGTGCCAGCTCACCACTTCCGGGACTAGCGGCAGGCTACGAGCAGTACTTC.

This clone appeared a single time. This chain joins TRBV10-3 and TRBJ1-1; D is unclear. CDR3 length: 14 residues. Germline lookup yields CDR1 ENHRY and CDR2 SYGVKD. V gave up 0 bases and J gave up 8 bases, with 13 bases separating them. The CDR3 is CAISESTGGREAFF. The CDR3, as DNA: TGTGCCATCAGTGAGTCGACGGGTGGTCGGGAAGCTTTCTTT.